The 16 T cell receptor beta chains below all came from one sample that was sequenced in a study of blood T cell repertoires in COVID-19. This table comes from immunoSEQ multiplex PCR, and its TCRdb copy is limited to in-frame clones, with some not included. The repertoire consists of fewer than 300,000 clones, with roughly 80% occurring once and the leading ten covering about 5%. The sequenced sample was PBMCs or T cells enriched from blood (not recorded which). The origin of the receptors is a man between 40 and 49 years old who had been exposed to COVID-19.

The CDR3 DNA reads as TGTGCCAGTAGCTGGACAGGGAGCACAGATACGCAGTATTTT. This encodes CASSWTGSTDTQYF. V is TRBV19 and J is TRBJ2-3; 8 bases agree with TRBD1. V trimming: 6 bases; J trimming: 0 bases; junction bases outside the gene matches: 2. In germline, CDR1 is LNHDA, CDR2 SQIVND (reference sequence). The CDR3 has 14 amino acids.

This clone was observed once. This chain's CDR3 is CSVDRATTEAFF. CDR3 nucleotides: TGCAGCGTTGACAGGGCGACCACTGAAGCTTTCTTT. The chain links TRBV29-1 to TRBJ1-1; tentatively, D is TRBD1 (5 bases). V was pared by 3 bases and J by 4 bases, with 9 bases between. This CDR3 is 12 amino acids long. Germline CDR1 is SQVTM and CDR2 is ANQGSEA.

In its sample, this clone was seen a few times. The J gene is TRBJ1-1, the V gene TRBV19; 8 bases match TRBD1. From germline, CDR1 is LNHDA and CDR2 SQIVND (reference sequence). V lost 5 bases, J lost 2 bases, and 7 bases stayed unmatched. The CDR3 spans 15 residues. As DNA, the CDR3 is TGTGCCAGTAGTCACAGGGGGAGGGCAAACACTGAAGCTTTCTTT. It encodes CASSHRGRANTEAFF.

V usage is TRBV6-5 and J usage is TRBJ1-1, with a possible D match to TRBD1 (6 bases). The germline CDR1 and CDR2 sequences are MNHEY and SVGAGI. The CDR3 spans 13 residues. V lost 4 bases and J 4 bases, leaving 10 bases between the germline ends. CDR3 nucleotide sequence: TGTGCCAGCAGTTTAGGACAGAGCACTGAAGCTTTCTTT. Translating gives CASSLGQSTEAFF.

This clone has a handful of counts. The chain has TRBV3-1 (or the pseudogene TRBV3-2) and TRBJ1-1; 8 positions agree with TRBD1. The CDR3 is 12 amino acids. The germline V gene encodes CDR1 LGHDT and CDR2 YNNKEL (reference sequence). Trimming took 2 bases from V and 10 from J; bases not matched to a gene: 3. CDR3 bases: TGTGCCAGCAGCCAAACGGACAGGGCAGCTTTCTTT. Its translation is CASSQTDRAAFF.

About this clone: Sequence at one end of the junction differs from germline and may be a read error. The chain joins TRBV28 to TRBJ1-1; 10 nucleotides match TRBD1. The germline V gene encodes CDR1 MDHEN and CDR2 SYDVKM. This CDR3 comprises 16 residues. The CDR3, as DNA: TGTGCCAGCAGTTTCGGCCGGGGACAGGGGAACGCTGAAGCTTTCTTT. This codes for CASSFGRGQGNAEAFF.

This chain uses TRBV19 with TRBJ2-7; D unclear. CDR3 size: 15 residues. Looked up from germline, CDR1 is LNHDA and CDR2 is SQIVND (reference sequence). Between the trimmed V and J ends, which lost 1 base and 4 bases, there was a span of 14 bases. The CDR3 is CASSIGGRNKYEQYF. For the CDR3, the DNA is TGTGCCAGTAGTATAGGCGGCAGAAATAAGTACGAGCAGTACTTC.

The chain uses TRBV21-1 and TRBJ2-7; the table gives TRBD2 as D, unverified against the DNA. TRBV21-1 is a pseudogene. The CDR3 loop spans 15 amino acids. In DNA form, the CDR3 reads TGTGCCAGTAAAGCCACCGCATCGAGCTCCTACGAGCAGTACTTC. Its translation is CASKATASSSYEQYF.

The chain carries TRBV7-3 and TRBJ2-3, with 10 bases that match TRBD2. The CDR3 length is 20 residues. Trimming cost V 3 bases and J 4 bases; bases outside gene matches: 19. The germline gives CDR1 SGHTA, CDR2 FQGTGA. In DNA form, the CDR3 reads TGTGCCAGCAGCTTCACCGCTCGACCTTTGACTAGCGGGCTCCCAGATACGCAGTATTTT. Amino acid sequence: CASSFTARPLTSGLPDTQYF.

This clone has a count of ten or more. The chain is built from TRBV9 and TRBJ1-3, with unresolved D. Trimming removed 7 bases at V and 1 base at J, with 3 bases between. This CDR3 spans 11 amino acids. CDR1 and CDR2 (germline): SGDLS, YYNGEE. CDR3 sequence (DNA): TGTGCCAGCTCATCTGGAAACACCATATATTTT. Amino acid sequence: CASSSGNTIYF. Variable domain in full (rest from reference TRBV9 and TRBJ1-3): DSGVTQTPKHLITATGQRVTLRCSPRSGDLSVYWYQQSLDQGLQFLIQYYNGEERAKGNILERFSAQQFPDLHSELNLSSLELGDSALYFCASSSGNTIYFGEGSWLTVV.

The chain combines TRBV24-1 with TRBJ2-7, with D possibly being TRBD2 (6 bases). The V gene lost 3 bases and the J gene lost 3 bases, with 11 bases spanning the gap. The CDR3 has 14 residues. The germline gives CDR1 KGHDR, CDR2 SFDVKD. CDR3 loop: CATSDQGGGYEQYF. CDR3 nucleotide sequence: TGTGCCACCAGTGATCAGGGAGGAGGCTACGAGCAGTACTTC.

This chain joins TRBV10-3 and TRBJ2-7; 7 positions agree with TRBD2. CDR1 and CDR2 from the germline V gene are ENHRY and SYGVKD. V was pared by 4 bases and J by 0 bases, with 0 bases of the junction left unmatched. The CDR3 has 13 residues. CDR3 nucleotides: TGTGCCATCAGTGGGACTAGCTCCTACGAGCAGTACTTC. Amino acids: CAISGTSSYEQYF.

V is TRBV11-3 and J is TRBJ1-1; 8 nucleotides agree with TRBD1. J lost 3 bases, V lost 5 bases, and 11 bases had no gene match. This CDR3 contains 16 residues. The V gene's germline CDR1 is SGHNT and CDR2 YENEEA. In DNA, the CDR3 is TGTGCCAGCAGCATTGGACAGGGTAGTATGGACACTGAAGCTTTCTTT. Translating it yields CASSIGQGSMDTEAFF.

This clone was detected only once. The V call is TRBV14, the J call TRBJ1-1, with D maybe TRBD1 (5 bases). Germline loops: CDR1 SGHDN, CDR2 FVKESK. The CDR3 covers 14 residues. V dropped 2 bases and J dropped 4 bases, with 11 bases sitting between them. The CDR3 DNA follows: TGTGCCAGCAGCCAATTTGGCGGGGGCACTGAAGCTTTCTTT. Translated: CASSQFGGGTEAFF.

This clone was detected only a few times. This chain joins TRBV2 and TRBJ1-5, with a tentative D call TRBD1 (6 bases). CDR1 and CDR2 (germline): SNHLY, FYNNEI. The CDR3 sequence is 13 residues long. V lost 7 bases, J lost 4 bases, and 11 bases lay in between. CDR3 sequence: CASNAGANQPQHF. In DNA form, the CDR3 reads TGTGCCAGCAATGCAGGGGCTAATCAGCCCCAGCATTTT. Combining the CDR3 with reference TRBV2 and TRBJ1-5 gives the whole variable domain EPEVTQTPSHQVTQMGQEVILRCVPISNHLYFYWYRQILGQKVEFLVSFYNNEISEKSEIFDDQFSVERPDGSNFTLKIRSTKLEDSAMYFCASNAGANQPQHFGDGTRLSIL.

Only one count was recorded for this clone. The chain employs TRBV10-1 and TRBJ2-1, with D maybe TRBD2 (6 bases). Germline V CDR1 and CDR2: WNHNN, SYGVQD (reference sequence). The CDR3 loop spans 14 amino acids. Trimming stripped 3 bases from V and 3 bases from J, with 9 bases between. The CDR3 DNA reads TGCGCCAGCAGTGATCACGGGAGCTACAATGAGCAGTTCTTC. Its protein product is CASSDHGSYNEQFF.